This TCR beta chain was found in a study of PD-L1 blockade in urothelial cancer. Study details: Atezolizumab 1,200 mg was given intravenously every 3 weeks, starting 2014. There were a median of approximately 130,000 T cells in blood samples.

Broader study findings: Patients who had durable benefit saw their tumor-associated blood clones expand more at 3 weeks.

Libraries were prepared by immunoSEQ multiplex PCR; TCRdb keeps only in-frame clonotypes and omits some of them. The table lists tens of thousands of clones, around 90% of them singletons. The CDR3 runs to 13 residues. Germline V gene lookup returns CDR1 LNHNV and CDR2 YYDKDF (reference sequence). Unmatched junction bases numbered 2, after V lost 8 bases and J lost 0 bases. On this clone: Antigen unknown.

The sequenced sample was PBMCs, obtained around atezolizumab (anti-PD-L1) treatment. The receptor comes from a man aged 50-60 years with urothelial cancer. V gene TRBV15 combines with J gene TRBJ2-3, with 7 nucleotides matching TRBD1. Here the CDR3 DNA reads TGTGCCACCTCGGGACAGAGCACAGATACGCAGTATTTT. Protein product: CATSGQSTDTQYF.